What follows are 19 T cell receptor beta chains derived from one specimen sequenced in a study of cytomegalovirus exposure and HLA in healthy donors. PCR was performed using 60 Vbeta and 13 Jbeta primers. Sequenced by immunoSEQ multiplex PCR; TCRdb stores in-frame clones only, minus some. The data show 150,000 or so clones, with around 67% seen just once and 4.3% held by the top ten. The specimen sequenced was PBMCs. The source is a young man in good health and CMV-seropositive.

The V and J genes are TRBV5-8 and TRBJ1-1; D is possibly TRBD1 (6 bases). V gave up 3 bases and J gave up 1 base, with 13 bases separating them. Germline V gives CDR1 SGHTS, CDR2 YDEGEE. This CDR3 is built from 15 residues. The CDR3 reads CASSYPGVGNTEAFF. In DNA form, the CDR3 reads TGTGCCAGCAGCTATCCAGGGGTAGGGAACACTGAAGCTTTCTTT.

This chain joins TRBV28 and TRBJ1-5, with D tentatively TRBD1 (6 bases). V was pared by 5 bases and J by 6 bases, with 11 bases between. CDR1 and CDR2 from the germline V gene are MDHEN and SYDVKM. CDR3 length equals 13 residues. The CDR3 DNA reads TGTGCCAGCAGTAGACTCAGGGGTCAGCCCCAGCATTTT. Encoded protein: CASSRLRGQPQHF.

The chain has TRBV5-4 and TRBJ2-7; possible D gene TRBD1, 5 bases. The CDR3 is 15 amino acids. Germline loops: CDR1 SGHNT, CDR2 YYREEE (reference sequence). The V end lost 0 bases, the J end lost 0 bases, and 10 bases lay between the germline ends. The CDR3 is CASSLGGGGSYEQYF. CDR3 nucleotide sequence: TGTGCCAGCAGCTTGGGGGGCGGTGGCTCCTACGAGCAGTACTTC.

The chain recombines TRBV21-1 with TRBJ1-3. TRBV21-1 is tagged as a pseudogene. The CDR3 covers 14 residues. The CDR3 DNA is TGTGCCAGCAGCACTCGCGGGTCTGGAAACACCATATATTTT. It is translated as CASSTRGSGNTIYF.

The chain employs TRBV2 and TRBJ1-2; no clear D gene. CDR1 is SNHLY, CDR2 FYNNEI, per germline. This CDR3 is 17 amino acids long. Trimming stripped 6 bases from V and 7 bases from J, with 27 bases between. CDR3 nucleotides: TGTGCCAGCAGCCCTTTCAGTAGGAGCCTCACCTCGGGTGGCTACACCTTC. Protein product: CASSPFSRSLTSGGYTF.

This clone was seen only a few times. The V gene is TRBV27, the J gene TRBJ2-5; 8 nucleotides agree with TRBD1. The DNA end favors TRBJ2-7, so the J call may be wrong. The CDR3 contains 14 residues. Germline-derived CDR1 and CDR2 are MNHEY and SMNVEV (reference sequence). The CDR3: CASSFGQGVYEQYF. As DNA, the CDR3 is TGTGCCAGCAGTTTCGGACAGGGAGTCTACGAGCAGTACTTC.

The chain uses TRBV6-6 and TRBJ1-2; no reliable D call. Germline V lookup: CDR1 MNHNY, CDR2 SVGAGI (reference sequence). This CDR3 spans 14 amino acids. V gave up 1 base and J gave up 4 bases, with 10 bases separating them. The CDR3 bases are TGTGCCAGCAGTTACTTAGAGGGCCTCTATGGCTACACCTTC. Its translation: CASSYLEGLYGYTF.

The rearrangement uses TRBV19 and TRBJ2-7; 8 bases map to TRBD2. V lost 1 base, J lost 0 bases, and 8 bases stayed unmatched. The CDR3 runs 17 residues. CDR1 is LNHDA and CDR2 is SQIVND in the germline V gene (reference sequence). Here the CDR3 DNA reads TGTGCCAGTAGTATAGGATCAGCGGGGGCCGCCTCCTACGAGCAGTACTTC. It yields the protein CASSIGSAGAASYEQYF.

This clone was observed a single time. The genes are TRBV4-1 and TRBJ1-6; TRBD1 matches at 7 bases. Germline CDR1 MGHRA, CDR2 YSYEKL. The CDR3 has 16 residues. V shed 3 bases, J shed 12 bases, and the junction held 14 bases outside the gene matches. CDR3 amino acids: CASSQATGTVIQPLHF. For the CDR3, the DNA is TGCGCCAGCAGCCAGGCTACCGGGACAGTAATTCAACCCCTCCACTTT.

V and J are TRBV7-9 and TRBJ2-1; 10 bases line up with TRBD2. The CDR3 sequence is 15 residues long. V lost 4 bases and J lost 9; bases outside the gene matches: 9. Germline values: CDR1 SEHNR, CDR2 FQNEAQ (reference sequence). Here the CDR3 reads CASSSGTSVIIEQFF. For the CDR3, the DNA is TGTGCCAGCAGCTCCGGGACTAGCGTTATTATTGAGCAGTTCTTC. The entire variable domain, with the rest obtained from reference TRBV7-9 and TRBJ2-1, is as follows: DTGVSQNPRHKITKRGQNVTFRCDPISEHNRLYWYRQTLGQGPEFLTYFQNEAQLEKSRLLSDRFSAERPKGSFSTLEIQRTEQGDSAMYLCASSSGTSVIIEQFFGPGTRLTVL.

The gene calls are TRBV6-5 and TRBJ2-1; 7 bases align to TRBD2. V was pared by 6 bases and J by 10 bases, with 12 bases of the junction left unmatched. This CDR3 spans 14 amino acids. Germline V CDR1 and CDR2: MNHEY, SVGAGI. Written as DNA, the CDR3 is TGTGCCAGCAGCACCTGGGACTACAGTGGGGAGCAGTTCTTC. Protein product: CASSTWDYSGEQFF.

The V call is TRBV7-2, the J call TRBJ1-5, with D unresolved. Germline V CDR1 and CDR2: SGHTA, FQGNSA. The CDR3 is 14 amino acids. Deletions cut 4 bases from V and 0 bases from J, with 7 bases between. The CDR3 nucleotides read TGTGCCAGCAGCTCGACTAATAGCAATCAGCCCCAGCATTTT. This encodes CASSSTNSNQPQHF.

CDR3 sequence: CASSLGGGSGANVLTF. The CDR3 DNA reads TGCGCCAGCAGCTTGGGGGGGGGTAGTGGGGCCAACGTCCTGACTTTC. This chain connects TRBV5-1 to TRBJ2-6, with 7 bases fitting TRBD2. Trimming cost V 0 bases and J 3 bases; bases outside gene matches: 3. Germline CDR1 SGHRS, CDR2 YFSETQ. The CDR3 loop spans 16 amino acids.

The CDR3 protein is CASRRGELEKLFF. The CDR3 nucleotides are TGTGCCAGCCGCCGGGGGGAATTGGAAAAACTGTTTTTT. The chain combines TRBV18 with TRBJ1-4; a possible D gene is TRBD1 (5 bases). The CDR3 is 13 residues long. Deletions cut 8 bases from V and 8 bases from J, with 15 bases between. Germline V lookup: CDR1 KGHSH, CDR2 LQKENI.

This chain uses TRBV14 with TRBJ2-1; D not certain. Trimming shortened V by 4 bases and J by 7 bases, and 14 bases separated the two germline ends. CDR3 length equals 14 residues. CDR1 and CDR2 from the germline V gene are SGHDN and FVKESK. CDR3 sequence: CASSPQGWRNEQFF. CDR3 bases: TGTGCCAGCAGCCCTCAAGGCTGGCGGAATGAGCAGTTCTTC.

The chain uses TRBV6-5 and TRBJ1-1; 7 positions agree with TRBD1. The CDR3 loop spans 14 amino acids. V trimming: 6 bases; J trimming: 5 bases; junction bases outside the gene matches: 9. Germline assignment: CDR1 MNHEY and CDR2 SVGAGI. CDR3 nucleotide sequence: TGTGCCAGCAGCAGGGGACAGAGAACAACTGAAGCTTTCTTT. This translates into CASSRGQRTTEAFF.

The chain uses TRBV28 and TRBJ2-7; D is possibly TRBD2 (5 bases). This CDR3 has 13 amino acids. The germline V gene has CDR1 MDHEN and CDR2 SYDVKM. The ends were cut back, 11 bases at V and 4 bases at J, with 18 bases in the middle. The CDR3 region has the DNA TGTGCCGTCGGCGCGGGCCACCGTTACGAGCAGTACTTC. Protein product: CAVGAGHRYEQYF.

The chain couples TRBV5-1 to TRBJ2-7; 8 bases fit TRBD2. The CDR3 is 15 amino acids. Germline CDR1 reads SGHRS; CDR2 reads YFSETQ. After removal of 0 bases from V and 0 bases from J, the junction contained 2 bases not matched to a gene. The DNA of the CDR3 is TGCGCCAGCAGCTTGGGCGGGGGGTCCTCCTACGAGCAGTACTTC. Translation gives CASSLGGGSSYEQYF. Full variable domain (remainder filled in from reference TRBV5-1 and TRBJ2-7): KAGVTQTPRYLIKTRGQQVTLSCSPISGHRSVSWYQQTPGQGLQFLFEYFSETQRNKGNFPGRFSGRQFSNSRSEMNVSTLELGDSALYLCASSLGGGSSYEQYFGPGTRLTVT.

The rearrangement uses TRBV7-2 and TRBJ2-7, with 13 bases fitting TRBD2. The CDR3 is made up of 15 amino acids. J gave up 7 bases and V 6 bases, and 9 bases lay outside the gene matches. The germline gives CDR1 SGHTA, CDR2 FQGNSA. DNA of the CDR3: TGTGCCAGCAGACGTGGACTAGCGGGGGTGGATGAGCAGTACTTC. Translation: CASRRGLAGVDEQYF.